This entry is about one T cell receptor beta chain. The sample belongs to a study of blood T cell repertoires in COVID-19. As for the study in general: Sites across the United States, Italy and Spain contributed samples from acute and convalescent COVID-19. From T cells, B-cell-depleted T cells, or PBMCs came the material, which was cDNA or gDNA.

The V and J ends lost 0 bases and 0 bases respectively, with 13 bases between them. Per germline, CDR1 SGHRS and CDR2 YFSETQ. The CDR3 has 17 residues. Libraries were prepared by immunoSEQ multiplex PCR; TCRdb keeps only in-frame clonotypes and omits some of them. Of approximately 210,000 clones in the sample, about 93% are singletons; the top ten hold approximately 0.8%. One Seattle source followed patients from active infection through their disease course. This sequence joins TRBV5-1 and TRBJ1-3; no reliable D call. The receptor was derived from a young man with COVID-19, enrolled during active disease. The sequencing input was peripheral blood. The CDR3 is CASSLEQPLNSGNTIYF. CDR3 in DNA: TGCGCCAGCAGCTTGGAACAGCCCCTTAACTCTGGAAACACCATATATTTT.